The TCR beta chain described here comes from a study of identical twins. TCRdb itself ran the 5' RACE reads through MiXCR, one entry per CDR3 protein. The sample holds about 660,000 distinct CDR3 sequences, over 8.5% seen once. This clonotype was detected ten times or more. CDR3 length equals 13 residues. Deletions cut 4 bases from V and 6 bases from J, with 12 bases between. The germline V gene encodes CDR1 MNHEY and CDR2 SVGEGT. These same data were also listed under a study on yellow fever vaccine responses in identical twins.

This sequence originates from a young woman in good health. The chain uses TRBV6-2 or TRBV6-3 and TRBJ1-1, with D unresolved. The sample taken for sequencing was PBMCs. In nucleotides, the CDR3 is TGTGCCAGCAGTTTCTTTGACCTGTCTGAAGCTTTCTTT. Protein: CASSFFDLSEAFF.